This is a list of T cell receptor beta chains from one sample in a study of T-cell reconstitution after alpha-beta-depleted transplantation in children. TCRdb processed the PCR reads anew with MiXCR; each CDR3 protein has one entry. The sample lists almost 400,000 distinct CDR3 sequences, roughly 20% seen once, with 3.5% to 4% in the top ten. Material: PBMCs from the stem cell graft donor, obtained from the stem cell graft. These receptors originate from a human donor who donated a stem cell graft to a child with acute myeloid leukemia. Both conserved end residues are part of each CDR3. Each record gives: J gene, D gene, V gene, clone size, CDR3 protein, CDR3 DNA. D genes are given only for firm matches. Size tells how often a clone was seen (once, few, many) or the class of an expanded clone, and some rows leave it out.

J gene: TRBJ2-1
D gene: NA
V gene: TRBV27
clone size: NA
CDR3 protein: CASSFSGEGEQFF
CDR3 DNA: TGTGCCAGCAGTTTCTCAGGGGAGGGTGAGCAGTTCTTC

J gene: TRBJ2-1
D gene: TRBD1
V gene: TRBV12-3/TRBV12-4
clone size: NA
CDR3 protein: CASGPDRVSYNEQFF
CDR3 DNA: TGTGCCAGCGGGCCCGACAGGGTATCCTACAATGAGCAGTTCTTC

J gene: TRBJ1-6
D gene: NA
V gene: TRBV6-5
clone size: NA
CDR3 protein: CASGYVPDNSPLHF
CDR3 DNA: TGTGCCAGCGGTTACGTCCCAGACAATTCACCCCTCCACTTT

J gene: TRBJ1-4
D gene: TRBD1
V gene: TRBV28
clone size: few
CDR3 protein: CASSWTPGQGGEKLFF
CDR3 DNA: TGTGCCAGCAGTTGGACGCCGGGACAGGGAGGTGAAAAACTGTTTTTT

J gene: TRBJ2-1
D gene: NA
V gene: TRBV28
clone size: few
CDR3 protein: CASSLSPGTWRNEQFF
CDR3 DNA: TGTGCCAGCAGTTTGTCCCCAGGTACCTGGCGCAATGAGCAGTTCTTC

J gene: TRBJ2-1
D gene: TRBD2
V gene: TRBV7-3
clone size: NA
CDR3 protein: CASSLVAGASGRPPYNEQFF
CDR3 DNA: TGTGCCAGCAGCTTAGTTGCGGGCGCTAGCGGGAGACCACCCTACAATGAGCAGTTCTTC

J gene: TRBJ1-1
D gene: NA
V gene: TRBV20-1
clone size: many
CDR3 protein: CSATDSGTEAFF
CDR3 DNA: TGCAGTGCTACCGACTCTGGCACTGAAGCTTTCTTT

J gene: TRBJ2-7
D gene: NA
V gene: TRBV27
clone size: NA
CDR3 protein: CASGPGDASYEQYF
CDR3 DNA: TGTGCCAGCGGCCCGGGCGACGCCTCCTACGAGCAGTACTTC

J gene: TRBJ2-2
D gene: NA
V gene: TRBV12-3/TRBV12-4
clone size: NA
CDR3 protein: CASSPARISGFNTGELFF
CDR3 DNA: TGTGCCAGCAGCCCGGCGCGCATCTCCGGTTTTAACACCGGGGAGCTGTTTTTT

J gene: TRBJ1-6
D gene: NA
V gene: TRBV12-3/TRBV12-4
clone size: NA
CDR3 protein: CASSRPSSQAPLHF
CDR3 DNA: TGTGCCAGCAGCCGACCCTCTTCACAGGCTCCCCTCCACTTT

J gene: TRBJ2-4
D gene: NA
V gene: TRBV7-6
clone size: NA
CDR3 protein: CASSPATGIAKNIQYF
CDR3 DNA: TGTGCCAGCAGCCCTGCCACAGGGATAGCCAAAAACATTCAGTACTTC

J gene: TRBJ2-3
D gene: TRBD1
V gene: TRBV7-8
clone size: NA
CDR3 protein: CASSFEGGETDTQYF
CDR3 DNA: TGTGCCAGCAGCTTCGAAGGGGGCGAGACAGATACGCAGTATTTT

J gene: TRBJ2-1
D gene: NA
V gene: TRBV10-3
clone size: NA
CDR3 protein: CAISPSDRSSYNEQFF
CDR3 DNA: TGTGCCATCAGCCCTAGCGACCGAAGCTCCTACAATGAGCAGTTCTTC

J gene: TRBJ2-1
D gene: NA
V gene: TRBV20-1
clone size: few
CDR3 protein: CSARTGETGDNEQFF
CDR3 DNA: TGCAGTGCTAGAACGGGCGAGACGGGAGACAATGAGCAGTTCTTC

J gene: TRBJ2-7
D gene: NA
V gene: TRBV20-1
clone size: many
CDR3 protein: CSARDPAVGGEQYF
CDR3 DNA: TGCAGTGCTAGAGATCCAGCGGTCGGGGGCGAGCAGTACTTC

J gene: TRBJ2-5
D gene: TRBD2
V gene: TRBV20-1
clone size: NA
CDR3 protein: CSVPSGTHLQETQYF
CDR3 DNA: TGCAGTGTCCCTAGCGGGACCCACCTACAAGAGACCCAGTACTTC

J gene: TRBJ2-7
D gene: TRBD2
V gene: TRBV5-1
clone size: few
CDR3 protein: CASSLAGGGEGYEQYF
CDR3 DNA: TGCGCCAGCAGCTTGGCCGGGGGGGGCGAAGGCTACGAGCAGTACTTC

J gene: TRBJ2-5
D gene: TRBD2
V gene: TRBV15
clone size: NA
CDR3 protein: CATSRLGGSGIQETQYF
CDR3 DNA: TGTGCCACCAGCAGACTGGGGGGTAGCGGGATACAAGAGACCCAGTACTTC

J gene: TRBJ2-3
D gene: NA
V gene: TRBV5-1
clone size: NA
CDR3 protein: CASSPARGKEDTQYF
CDR3 DNA: TGCGCCAGCAGCCCGGCGCGCGGGAAGGAAGATACGCAGTATTTT

J gene: TRBJ1-2
D gene: TRBD1
V gene: TRBV29-1
clone size: NA
CDR3 protein: CSAQQGAGGYTF
CDR3 DNA: TGCAGCGCCCAACAGGGGGCGGGAGGCTACACCTTC

J gene: TRBJ2-1
D gene: TRBD2
V gene: TRBV20-1
clone size: many
CDR3 protein: CSATTSGPNEQFF
CDR3 DNA: TGCAGTGCTACCACTAGCGGGCCCAATGAGCAGTTCTTC

J gene: TRBJ2-1
D gene: NA
V gene: TRBV5-5
clone size: NA
CDR3 protein: CASSLGPSFGDEQFF
CDR3 DNA: TGTGCCAGCAGCTTGGGACCGAGTTTTGGGGATGAGCAGTTCTTC

J gene: TRBJ2-3
D gene: NA
V gene: TRBV6-4
clone size: many
CDR3 protein: CASSEMASTDTQYF
CDR3 DNA: TGTGCCAGCAGTGAGATGGCTAGCACAGATACGCAGTATTTT

J gene: TRBJ1-5
D gene: TRBD1
V gene: TRBV20-1
clone size: few
CDR3 protein: CSASDQGGYQPQHF
CDR3 DNA: TGCAGTGCTAGCGATCAGGGGGGGTATCAGCCCCAGCATTTT